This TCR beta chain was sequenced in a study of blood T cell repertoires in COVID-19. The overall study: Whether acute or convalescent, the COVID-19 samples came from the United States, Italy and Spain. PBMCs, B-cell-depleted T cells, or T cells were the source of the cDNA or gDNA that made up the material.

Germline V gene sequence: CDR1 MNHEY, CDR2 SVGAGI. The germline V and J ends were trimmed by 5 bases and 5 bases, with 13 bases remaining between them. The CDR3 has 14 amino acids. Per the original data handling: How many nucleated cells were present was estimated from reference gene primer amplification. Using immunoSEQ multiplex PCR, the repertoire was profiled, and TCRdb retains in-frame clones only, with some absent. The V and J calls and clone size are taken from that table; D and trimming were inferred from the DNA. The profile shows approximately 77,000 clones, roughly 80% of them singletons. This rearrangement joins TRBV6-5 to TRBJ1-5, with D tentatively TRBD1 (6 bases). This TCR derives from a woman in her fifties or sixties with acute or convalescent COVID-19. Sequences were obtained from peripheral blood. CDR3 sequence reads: CASSRPGQYQPQHF. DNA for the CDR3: TGTGCCAGCAGTAGGCCTGGACAGTATCAGCCCCAGCATTTT.